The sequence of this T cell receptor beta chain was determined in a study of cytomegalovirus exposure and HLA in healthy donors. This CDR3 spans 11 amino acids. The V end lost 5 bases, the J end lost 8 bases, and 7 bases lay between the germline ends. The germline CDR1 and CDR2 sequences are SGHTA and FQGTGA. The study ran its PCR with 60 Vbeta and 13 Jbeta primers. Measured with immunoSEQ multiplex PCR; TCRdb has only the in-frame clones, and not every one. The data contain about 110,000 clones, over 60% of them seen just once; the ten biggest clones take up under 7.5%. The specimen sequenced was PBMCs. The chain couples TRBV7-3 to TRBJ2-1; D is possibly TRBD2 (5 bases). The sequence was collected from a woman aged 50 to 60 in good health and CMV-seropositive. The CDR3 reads CASSQEDEQFF. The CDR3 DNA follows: TGTGCCAGCAGCCAGGAGGATGAGCAGTTCTTC.